This T cell receptor (beta chain) was found in a study of blood T cell repertoires in COVID-19. The germline CDR1 and CDR2 sequences are SGHRS and YFSETQ. With V trimmed by 5 bases and J by 0 bases, 8 bases remained unmatched. The CDR3 consists of 16 residues. Per the original methods: How many nucleated cells were present was estimated from reference gene primer amplification. Assay: immunoSEQ multiplex PCR; the TCRdb copy retains only in-frame clones and omits some. The V and J calls and clone size are taken from that table; D and trimming were inferred from the DNA. In the table there are about 140,000 clones, approximately 86% of which are singletons.

Sequenced: peripheral blood. The receptor was derived from a man aged 65 to 79 with acute or convalescent COVID-19. J is TRBJ2-1 and V is TRBV5-1; 7 bases are a match to TRBD2. The CDR3 sequence: CASRRAGTGSYNEQFF. Written as DNA, the CDR3 is TGCGCCAGCAGGAGAGCGGGGACCGGCTCCTACAATGAGCAGTTCTTC. Filled out from reference TRBV5-1 and TRBJ2-1, the complete variable domain reads KAGVTQTPRYLIKTRGQQVTLSCSPISGHRSVSWYQQTPGQGLQFLFEYFSETQRNKGNFPGRFSGRQFSNSRSEMNVSTLELGDSALYLCASRRAGTGSYNEQFFGPGTRLTVL.